This T cell receptor beta chain is drawn from a study of blood T cells in healthy people across ages. CDR1 and CDR2 (germline): DFQATT, SNEGSKA (reference sequence). The V end was cut by 2 bases, the J end by 10 bases, with 21 bases between. The CDR3 has 16 residues. This clonotype occurred a few times. Healthy Caucasian individuals from Russia aged roughly 6 to 100 were enrolled as donors. The second PCR ran about 6 to 11 cycles with a sample-barcoded 5' primer and J-beta primers. TCRdb processed the 5' RACE reads anew with MiXCR; each CDR3 protein has one entry. The profile shows 910,000 or so distinct CDR3 sequences, just over 50% of them singletons.

The clonotype was recovered from a woman aged 60-75 years in good health. Input material: blood. J is TRBJ1-6 and V is TRBV20-1, with D possibly TRBD1 on 5 matching bases. For the CDR3, the DNA is TGCAGTGCTAGATTACTAGGGGAACGGGAGCGCTCACCCCTCCACTTT. As protein: CSARLLGERERSPLHF.